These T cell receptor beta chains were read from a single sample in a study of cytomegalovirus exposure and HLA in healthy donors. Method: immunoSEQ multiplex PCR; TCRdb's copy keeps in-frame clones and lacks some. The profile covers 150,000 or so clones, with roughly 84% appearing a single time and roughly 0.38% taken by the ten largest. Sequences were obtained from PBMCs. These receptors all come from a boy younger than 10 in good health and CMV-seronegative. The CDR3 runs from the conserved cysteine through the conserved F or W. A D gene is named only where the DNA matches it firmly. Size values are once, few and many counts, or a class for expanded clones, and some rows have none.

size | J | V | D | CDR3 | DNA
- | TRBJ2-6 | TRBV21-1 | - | CASSPFSWTSGLSGANVLTF | TGTGCCAGCAGCCCCTTCTCTTGGACTAGCGGGCTCTCTGGGGCCAACGTCCTGACTTTC
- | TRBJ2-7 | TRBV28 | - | CASRTTHKGQGYYEQYF | TGTGCCAGCAGAACGACCCACAAGGGACAAGGATACTACGAGCAGTACTTC
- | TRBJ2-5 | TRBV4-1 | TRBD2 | CASSQDFGSGSSQTLETQYF | TGCGCCAGCAGCCAAGATTTTGGTAGCGGGAGTTCCCAGACGTTGGAGACCCAGTACTTC
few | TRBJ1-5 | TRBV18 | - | CASSLPGPNQPQHF | TGTGCCAGCTCACTCCCAGGGCCCAATCAGCCCCAGCATTTT
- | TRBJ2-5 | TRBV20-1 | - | CSAEVQETQYF | TGCAGTGCAGAGGTACAAGAGACCCAGTACTTC
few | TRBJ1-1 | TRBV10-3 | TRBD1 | CAISPGTGDTEAFF | TGTGCCATCAGTCCCGGGACAGGGGACACTGAAGCTTTCTTT
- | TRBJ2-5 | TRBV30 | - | CAWSNRQFRETQYF | TGTGCCTGGAGTAATAGACAGTTCCGCGAGACCCAGTACTTC
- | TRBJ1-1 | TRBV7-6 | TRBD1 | CASSLDRGTEAFF | TGTGCCAGCAGCTTAGACAGGGGCACTGAAGCTTTCTTT
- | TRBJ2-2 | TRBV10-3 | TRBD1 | CATRTGTDTGELFF | TGTGCCACCCGGACAGGGACGGACACCGGGGAGCTGTTTTTT
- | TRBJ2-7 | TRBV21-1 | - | CATRRPGTGEIYEQYF | TGTGCCACTCGACGCCCCGGGACAGGAGAAATCTACGAGCAGTACTTC
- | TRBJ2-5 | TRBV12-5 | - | CASGVGLYQETQYF | TGTGCTAGTGGGGTGGGACTTTACCAAGAGACCCAGTACTTC
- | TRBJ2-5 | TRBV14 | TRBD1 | CASSHQDRGETQYF | TGTGCCAGCAGCCACCAGGACAGGGGGGAGACCCAGTACTTC
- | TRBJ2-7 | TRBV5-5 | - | CASSLPPQGYEQYF | TGTGCCAGCAGCCTTCCTCCACAGGGTTACGAGCAGTACTTC
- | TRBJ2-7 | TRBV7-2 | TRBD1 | CASSSTGQTIYEQYF | TGTGCCAGCAGCTCGACGGGACAGACAATTTACGAGCAGTACTTC
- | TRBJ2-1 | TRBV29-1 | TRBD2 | CSVEEGAGEGQDEQFF | TGCAGCGTTGAAGAAGGGGCGGGAGAGGGTCAAGATGAGCAGTTCTTC
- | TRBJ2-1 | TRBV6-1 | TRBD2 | CASSQDPGLAGTNEQFF | TGTGCCAGCAGTCAAGATCCGGGACTAGCGGGAACCAATGAGCAGTTCTTC
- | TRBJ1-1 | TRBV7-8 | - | CASSPVTTSGTEAFF | TGTGCCAGCAGCCCTGTGACCACCTCGGGAACTGAAGCTTTCTTT
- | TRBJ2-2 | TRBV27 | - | CASSSWAAGRTGELFF | TGTGCCAGCAGTTCTTGGGCGGCGGGAAGAACCGGGGAGCTGTTTTTT